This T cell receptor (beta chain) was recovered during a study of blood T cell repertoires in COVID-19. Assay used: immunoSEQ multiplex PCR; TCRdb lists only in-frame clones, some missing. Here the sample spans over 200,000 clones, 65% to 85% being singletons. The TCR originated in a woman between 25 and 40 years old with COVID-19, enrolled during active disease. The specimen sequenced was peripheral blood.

CDR3 sequence: CAISDPSQIPGAARETQYF. In DNA, the CDR3 is TGTGCCATCAGTGACCCATCCCAAATCCCGGGTGCCGCGAGGGAGACCCAGTACTTC. The rearrangement joins TRBV10-3 to TRBJ2-5; the D is unclear. This CDR3 comprises 19 residues. The germline V and J ends were trimmed by 3 bases and 5 bases, with 28 bases remaining between them. The germline V gene has CDR1 ENHRY and CDR2 SYGVKD.